This T cell receptor (beta chain) originates from a study of cytomegalovirus exposure and HLA in healthy donors. The wider study: Assignment to the Caucasian-associated ancestry cluster applied to approximately 80% of the roughly 420 genotyped donors.

Overall study results and limits: Researchers reported that three CMV-associated chains were confirmed in vitro as CMV antigen-specific.

Note on this clone: Its specificity is not known.

Healthy donors of bone marrow made up the group. The PCR employed 60 Vbeta primers together with 13 Jbeta primers. Assay used: immunoSEQ multiplex PCR; TCRdb lists only in-frame clones, some missing. The sample holds some 150,000 clones, about 70% seen once. The CDR3 contains 14 residues. V shed 1 base and J shed 2 bases, with 7 bases lying between them. Germline V gives CDR1 SGHDT, CDR2 YYEEEE. This clonotype was sampled from a man aged 18 to 29 in good health and CMV-seronegative. V is TRBV5-6 and J is TRBJ2-1; D call uncertain. Material for sequencing was PBMCs. The CDR3 loop is CASSLPGPYNEQFF. In nucleotides, the CDR3 is TGTGCCAGCAGCTTGCCGGGTCCCTACAATGAGCAGTTCTTC.